This TCR beta chain was recovered during a study of vaccination and CD4 T cells after COVID-19. Study-level results: Median SARS-CoV-2-reactive clonotypes rose from 21 to 38, not significantly.

In regard to this clonotype: The antigen is undetermined.

In TCRdb, the PCR reads were re-called with MiXCR into one record per CDR3 protein. The sample carries 11,000 to 15,000 distinct CDR3 sequences, 69% recorded once. Trimming cost V 4 bases and J 0 bases, with 8 bases left between them. Germline CDR1 and CDR2: MDHEN and SYDVKM. The CDR3 has 14 amino acids. This specimen consisted of CD4+ T cells from blood, obtained after SARS-CoV-2 vaccination. The chain joins TRBV28 to TRBJ2-3; possibly TRBD2 for D (5 bases). The receptor comes from a human donor who had recovered from COVID-19. Written as DNA, the CDR3 is TGTGCCAGCAGTTCGAGCGGTAGCACAGATACGCAGTATTTT. Protein sequence: CASSSSGSTDTQYF.